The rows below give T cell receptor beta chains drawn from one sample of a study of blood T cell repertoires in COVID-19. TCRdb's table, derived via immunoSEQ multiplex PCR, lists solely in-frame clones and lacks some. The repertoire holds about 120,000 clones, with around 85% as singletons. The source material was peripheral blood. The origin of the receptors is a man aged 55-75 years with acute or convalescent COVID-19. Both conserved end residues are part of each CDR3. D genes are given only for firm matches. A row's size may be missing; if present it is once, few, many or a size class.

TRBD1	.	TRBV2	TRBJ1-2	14	CASRGGQAYYGYTF	TGTGCCAGCAGGGGGGGACAGGCCTACTATGGCTACACCTTC
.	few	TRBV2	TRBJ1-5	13	CASPQGQGQPQHF	TGTGCCAGTCCCCAGGGGCAGGGACAGCCCCAGCATTTT
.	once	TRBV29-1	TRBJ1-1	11	CSAGQNTEAFF	TGCAGCGCGGGACAGAACACTGAAGCTTTCTTT
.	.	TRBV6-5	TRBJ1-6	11	CASRRGHYIHF	TGTGCCAGCAGGAGGGGACATTACATCCACTTT
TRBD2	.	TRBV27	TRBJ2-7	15	CAIKRLAGGWSEQYF	TGTGCCATCAAACGACTAGCGGGAGGATGGTCCGAGCAGTACTTC
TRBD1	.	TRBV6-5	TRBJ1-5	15	CASSDSSDRYQPQHF	TGTGCCAGCAGTGACTCCTCGGACAGGTATCAGCCCCAGCATTTT
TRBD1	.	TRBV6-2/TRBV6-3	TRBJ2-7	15	CASSWTGGTAYEQYF	TGTGCCAGCAGTTGGACAGGGGGCACGGCCTACGAGCAGTACTTC
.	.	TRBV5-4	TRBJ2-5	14	CASSFRGGQETQYF	TGTGCCAGCAGCTTTAGGGGGGGCCAAGAGACCCAGTACTTC
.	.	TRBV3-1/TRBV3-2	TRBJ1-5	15	CASSRGDNSNQPQHF	TGTGCCAGCAGCCGAGGCGATAATAGCAATCAGCCCCAGCATTTT
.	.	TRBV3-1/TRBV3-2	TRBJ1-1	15	CASSQDQRAGTEAFF	TGTGCCAGCAGCCAAGATCAGAGGGCGGGGACTGAAGCTTTCTTT
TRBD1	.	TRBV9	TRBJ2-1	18	CASSSRPGTGVSYNEQFF	TGTGCCAGCAGCTCTCGTCCCGGGACAGGGGTTTCCTACAATGAGCAGTTCTTC
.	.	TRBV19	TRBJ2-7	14	CASSIKADFYEQYF	TGTGCCAGTAGTATTAAAGCTGACTTCTACGAGCAGTACTTC
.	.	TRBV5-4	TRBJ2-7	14	CASRPGVAVNEQYF	TGTGCCAGCAGACCCGGGGTAGCGGTAAACGAGCAGTACTTC
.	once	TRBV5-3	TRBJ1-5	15	CARTPHRTRGQPQHF	TGTGCCAGAACCCCACACCGGACAAGAGGTCAGCCCCAGCATTTT
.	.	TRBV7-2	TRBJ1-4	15	CASSQEGAGSEKLFF	TGTGCCAGCAGCCAGGAGGGCGCCGGCAGTGAAAAACTGTTTTTT
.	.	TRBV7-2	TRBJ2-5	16	CASSLGVAEYQETQYF	TGTGCCAGCAGCTTAGGAGTAGCGGAATACCAAGAGACCCAGTACTTC
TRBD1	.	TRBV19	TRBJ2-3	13	CASSDQGADTQYF	TGTGCCAGCTCTGACCAGGGGGCAGATACGCAGTATTTT
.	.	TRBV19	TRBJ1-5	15	CASSIDNGGVQPQHF	TGTGCCAGTAGTATCGACAACGGAGGCGTTCAGCCCCAGCATTTT
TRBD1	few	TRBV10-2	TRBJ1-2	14	CASRGQGAVNGYTF	TGCGCCAGCAGGGGACAGGGGGCGGTAAATGGCTACACCTTC
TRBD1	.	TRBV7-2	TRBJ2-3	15	CASSSRTGGSDTQYF	TGTGCCAGCAGCTCCCGGACAGGGGGATCAGATACGCAGTATTTT
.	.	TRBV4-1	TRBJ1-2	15	CASSQDRDRPYGYTF	TGCGCCAGCAGCCAAGACCGCGACAGACCCTATGGCTACACCTTC
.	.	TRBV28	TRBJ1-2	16	CASSLTYESTNYGYTF	TGTGCCAGCAGTTTAACGTATGAGTCCACTAACTATGGCTACACCTTC
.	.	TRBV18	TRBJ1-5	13	CASSPGADQPQHF	TGTGCCAGCTCACCAGGGGCCGATCAGCCCCAGCATTTT
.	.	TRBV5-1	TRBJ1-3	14	CASTPGQNGNTIYF	TGCGCCAGCACGCCGGGACAAAACGGTAACACCATATATTTT
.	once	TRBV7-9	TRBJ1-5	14	CASSLPGVNQPQHF	TGTGCCAGCAGCTTACCGGGGGTGAATCAGCCCCAGCATTTT
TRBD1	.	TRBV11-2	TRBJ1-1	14	CASRTGTENTEAFF	TGTGCCAGCAGAACCGGGACAGAGAACACTGAAGCTTTCTTT
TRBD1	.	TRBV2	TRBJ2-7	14	CASSDLVTGVEQYF	TGTGCCAGCAGTGATTTGGTGACAGGGGTCGAGCAGTACTTC
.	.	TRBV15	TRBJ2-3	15	CATSGDFEGTDTQYF	TGTGCCACCAGCGGGGACTTTGAGGGGACAGATACGCAGTATTTT
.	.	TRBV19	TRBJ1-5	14	CASSIPQAHQPQHF	TGTGCCAGTAGTATCCCACAGGCCCATCAGCCCCAGCATTTT
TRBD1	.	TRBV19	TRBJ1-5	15	CARRDRPYSNQPQHF	TGTGCCAGACGGGACAGGCCCTATAGCAATCAGCCCCAGCATTTT
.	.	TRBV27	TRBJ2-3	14	CASSLYTSLDTQYF	TGTGCCAGCAGTTTATACACTAGCCTAGATACGCAGTATTTT
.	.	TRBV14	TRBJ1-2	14	CASSQEVGGTGYTF	TGTGCCAGCAGCCAAGAAGTTGGGGGGACCGGCTACACCTTC
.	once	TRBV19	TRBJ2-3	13	CASSPGQTDTQYF	TGTGCCAGTAGTCCAGGGCAGACAGATACGCAGTATTTT
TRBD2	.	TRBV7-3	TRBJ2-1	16	CASSSRVGRGGNEQFF	TGTGCCAGCAGCTCTAGAGTCGGGAGGGGAGGCAATGAGCAGTTCTTC
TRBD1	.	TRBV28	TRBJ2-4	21	CASSSQHWTGGRGLAKNIQYF	TGTGCCAGCAGTAGTCAGCATTGGACAGGAGGAAGGGGCCTAGCCAAAAACATTCAGTACTTC
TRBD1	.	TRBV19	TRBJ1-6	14	CASRDRDRSSPLHF	TGTGCCAGTCGGGACAGGGACCGGTCTTCACCCCTCCACTTT
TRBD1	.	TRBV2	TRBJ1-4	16	CASTRWDRAGNEKLFF	TGTGCCAGCACCCGATGGGACAGGGCCGGGAATGAAAAACTGTTTTTT
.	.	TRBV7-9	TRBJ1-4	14	CASSLNGGNEKLFF	TGTGCCAGCAGCTTAAACGGGGGTAATGAAAAACTGTTTTTT
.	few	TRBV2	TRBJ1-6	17	CASRTGLGSSYNSPLHF	TGTGCCAGCAGGACGGGACTGGGGAGCTCCTATAATTCACCCCTCCACTTT
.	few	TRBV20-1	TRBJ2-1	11	CSARDPNEQFF	TGCAGTGCTAGAGATCCTAATGAGCAGTTCTTC
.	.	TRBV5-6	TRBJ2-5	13	CASSLWQGGTQYF	TGTGCCAGCAGCTTGTGGCAGGGGGGGACCCAGTACTTC
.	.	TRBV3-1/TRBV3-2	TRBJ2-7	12	CASSRGENEQYF	TGTGCCAGCAGCCGGGGGGAGAACGAGCAGTACTTC
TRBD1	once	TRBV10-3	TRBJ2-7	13	CAISVDRASEQYF	TGTGCCATCAGTGTGGACAGGGCAAGCGAGCAGTACTTC
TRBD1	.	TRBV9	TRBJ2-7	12	CASSLQGHEQYF	TGTGCCAGCAGTCTACAGGGGCACGAGCAGTACTTC
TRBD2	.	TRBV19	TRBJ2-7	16	CASSISPLGRGDEQYF	TGTGCCAGTAGTATAAGCCCCCTGGGGAGGGGCGACGAGCAGTACTTC
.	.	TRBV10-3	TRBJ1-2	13	CAISGDYREGYTF	TGTGCCATCAGTGGGGACTACAGGGAAGGCTACACCTTC
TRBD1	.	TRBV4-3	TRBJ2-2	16	CASSQSGTENTGELFF	TGCGCCAGCAGCCAGTCCGGGACAGAAAACACCGGGGAGCTGTTTTTT
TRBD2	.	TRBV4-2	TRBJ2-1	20	CASSLFGRAGGPGSYNEQFF	TGTGCCAGCAGCCTCTTCGGGCGAGCGGGAGGGCCTGGATCCTACAATGAGCAGTTCTTC
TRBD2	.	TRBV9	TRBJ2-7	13	CTSSRGSSYEQYF	TGTACCAGCAGCCGCGGGAGCTCCTACGAGCAGTACTTC
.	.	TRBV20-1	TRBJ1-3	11	CSARDKNTIYF	TGCAGTGCTAGAGATAAAAACACCATATATTTT
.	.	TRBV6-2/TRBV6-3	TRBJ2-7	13	CASSYGTSYEQYF	TGTGCCAGCAGTTACGGGACTTCCTACGAGCAGTACTTC
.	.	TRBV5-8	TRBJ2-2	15	CASSLDGGTTGELFF	TGTGCCAGCAGCTTGGACGGCGGGACCACCGGGGAGCTGTTTTTT
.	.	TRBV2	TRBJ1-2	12	CASSAGIGGYTF	TGTGCCAGCAGTGCAGGGATCGGTGGCTACACCTTC
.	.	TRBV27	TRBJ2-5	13	CASSDGQKETQYF	TGTGCCAGCAGTGATGGACAGAAAGAGACCCAGTACTTC
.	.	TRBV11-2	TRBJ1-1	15	CASSLVGLGSTEAFF	TGTGCCAGCAGCTTAGTAGGGCTCGGGAGTACTGAAGCTTTCTTT